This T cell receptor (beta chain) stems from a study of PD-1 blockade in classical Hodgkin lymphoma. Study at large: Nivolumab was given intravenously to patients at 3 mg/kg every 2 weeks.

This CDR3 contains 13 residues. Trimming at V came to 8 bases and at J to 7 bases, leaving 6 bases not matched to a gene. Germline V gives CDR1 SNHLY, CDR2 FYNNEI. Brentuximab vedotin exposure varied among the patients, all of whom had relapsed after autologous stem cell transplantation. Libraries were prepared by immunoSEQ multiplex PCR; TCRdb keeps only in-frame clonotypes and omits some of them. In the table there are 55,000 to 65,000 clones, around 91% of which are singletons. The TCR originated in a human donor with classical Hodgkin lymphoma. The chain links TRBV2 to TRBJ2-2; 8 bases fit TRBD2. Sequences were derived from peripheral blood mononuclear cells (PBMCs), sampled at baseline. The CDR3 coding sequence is TGTGCCAGCCGGGGGGGGCCCGGCGGGGAGCTGTTTTTT. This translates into CASRGGPGGELFF.